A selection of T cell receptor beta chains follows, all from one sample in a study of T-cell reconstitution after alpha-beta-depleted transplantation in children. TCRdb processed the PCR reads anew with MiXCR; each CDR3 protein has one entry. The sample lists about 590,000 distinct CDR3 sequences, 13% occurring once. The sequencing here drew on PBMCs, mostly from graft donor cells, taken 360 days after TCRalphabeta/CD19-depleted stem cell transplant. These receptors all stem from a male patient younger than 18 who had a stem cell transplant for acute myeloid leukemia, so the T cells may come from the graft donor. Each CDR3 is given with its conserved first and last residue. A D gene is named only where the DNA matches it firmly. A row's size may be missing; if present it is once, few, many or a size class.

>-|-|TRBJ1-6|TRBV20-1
CSTVPGNNF
TGCAGTACCGTCCCAGGCAACAACTTT
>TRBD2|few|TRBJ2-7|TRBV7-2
CASSLWSASGTYEQYF
TGTGCCAGCAGCTTATGGTCGGCTAGCGGGACCTACGAGCAGTACTTC
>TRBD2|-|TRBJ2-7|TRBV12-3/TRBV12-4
CASSPSGRAGNEQYF
TGTGCCAGCAGCCCTAGCGGGAGGGCCGGAAACGAGCAGTACTTC
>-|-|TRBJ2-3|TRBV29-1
CSVSPGTDTQYF
TGCAGCGTCTCTCCGGGCACAGATACGCAGTATTTT
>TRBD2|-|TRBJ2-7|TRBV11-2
CASSRLAGVRYEQYF
TGTGCCAGCAGCCGACTAGCGGGAGTCCGGTACGAGCAGTACTTC
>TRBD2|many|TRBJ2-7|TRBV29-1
CSVDGGLAGGSPYEQYF
TGCAGCGTTGACGGGGGACTAGCGGGAGGGTCCCCCTACGAGCAGTACTTC
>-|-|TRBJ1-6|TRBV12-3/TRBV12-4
CASSATGLASPLHF
TGTGCCAGCAGTGCAACGGGACTAGCTTCACCCCTCCACTTT
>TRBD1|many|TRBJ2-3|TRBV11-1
CASSSTGGWRLPSTDTQYF
TGTGCCAGCAGCTCAACAGGGGGGTGGAGGCTTCCTAGCACAGATACGCAGTATTTT
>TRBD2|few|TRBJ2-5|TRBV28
CASRQGLAGGIGETQYF
TGTGCCAGCAGACAAGGACTAGCGGGAGGCATTGGGGAGACCCAGTACTTC
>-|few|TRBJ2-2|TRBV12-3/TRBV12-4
CASSLSSAGELFF
TGTGCCAGCAGTCTATCCTCGGCCGGGGAGCTGTTTTTT
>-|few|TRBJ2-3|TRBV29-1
CSVEDPLKGGGTDTQYF
TGCAGCGTTGAAGATCCATTAAAGGGCGGCGGCACAGATACGCAGTATTTT
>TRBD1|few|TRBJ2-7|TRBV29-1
CSARGHYAYEQYF
TGCAGCGCCAGGGGGCATTACGCCTACGAGCAGTACTTC
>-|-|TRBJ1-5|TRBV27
CASSPHREVDNQPQHF
TGTGCCAGCAGTCCTCACAGGGAGGTGGACAATCAGCCCCAGCATTTT
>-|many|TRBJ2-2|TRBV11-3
CASSSWGPRTGELFF
TGTGCCAGCAGCTCGTGGGGACCACGCACCGGGGAGCTGTTTTTT
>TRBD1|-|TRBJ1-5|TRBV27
CASSSQGVDQPQHF
TGTGCCAGCAGTTCACAGGGGGTGGATCAGCCCCAGCATTTT
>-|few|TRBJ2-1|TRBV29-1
CSVLHPGTYNEQFF
TGCAGCGTCTTGCACCCGGGCACCTACAATGAGCAGTTCTTC
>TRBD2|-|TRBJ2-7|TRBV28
CASIPWGASSGRKNEQYF
TGTGCCAGCATTCCATGGGGGGCATCTAGCGGGAGGAAGAACGAGCAGTACTTC
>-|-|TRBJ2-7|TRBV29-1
CSVPRASGNEQYF
TGCAGCGTCCCGAGAGCGTCGGGTAACGAGCAGTACTTC
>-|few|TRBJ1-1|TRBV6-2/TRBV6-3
CASSYSGVGFAEAFF
TGTGCCAGCAGTTACTCAGGGGTTGGATTTGCTGAAGCTTTCTTT
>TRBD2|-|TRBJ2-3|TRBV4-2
CASSQERGNTQYF
TGTGCCAGCAGCCAAGAGCGGGGGAATACGCAGTATTTT
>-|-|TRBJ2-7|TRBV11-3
CASSEGGGHEQYF
TGTGCCAGCAGCGAGGGAGGGGGCCACGAGCAGTACTTC
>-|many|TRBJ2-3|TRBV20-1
CSEARGGPGDTQYF
TGCAGTGAGGCCCGAGGCGGGCCCGGAGATACGCAGTATTTT
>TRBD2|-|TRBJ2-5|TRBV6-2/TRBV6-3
CASSRDYSQETQYF
TGTGCCAGCAGCAGGGACTACTCCCAAGAGACCCAGTACTTC
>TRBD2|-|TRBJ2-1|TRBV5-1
CASSSPAGLAKYNEQFF
TGCGCCAGCAGCTCACCCGCGGGACTAGCGAAGTACAATGAGCAGTTCTTC
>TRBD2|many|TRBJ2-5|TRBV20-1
CSARQPGLVKRETQYF
TGCAGTGCTAGACAACCGGGACTAGTGAAACGGGAGACCCAGTACTTC
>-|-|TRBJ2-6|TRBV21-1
CASSPGTGAFGANVLTF
TGTGCCAGCAGCCCCGGGACAGGGGCTTTCGGGGCCAACGTCCTGACTTTC
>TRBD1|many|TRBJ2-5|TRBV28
CASTTGDGKETQYF
TGTGCCAGCACCACAGGGGATGGGAAAGAGACCCAGTACTTC
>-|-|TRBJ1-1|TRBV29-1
CSVEGVENLDTEAFF
TGCAGCGTTGAGGGGGTCGAGAATTTGGACACTGAAGCTTTCTTT
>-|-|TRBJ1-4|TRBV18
CASSPDGPMLFF
TGTGCCAGCTCACCGGACGGACCTATGCTGTTTTTT
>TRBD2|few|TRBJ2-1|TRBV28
CASSFPAGLAGVYNEQFF
TGTGCCAGCAGTTTCCCGGCCGGGTTAGCGGGGGTCTACAATGAGCAGTTCTTC
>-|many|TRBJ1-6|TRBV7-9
CASSLGRGGDSPLHF
TGTGCCAGCAGCTTAGGGAGGGGCGGTGATTCACCCCTCCACTTT
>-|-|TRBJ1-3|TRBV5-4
CASSLREFDTIYF
TGTGCCAGCAGCTTGAGAGAATTCGACACCATATATTTT
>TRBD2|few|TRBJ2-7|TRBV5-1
CASSRGDERLAGAYEQYF
TGCGCCAGCAGCCGTGGGGACGAGAGACTAGCGGGGGCCTACGAGCAGTACTTC
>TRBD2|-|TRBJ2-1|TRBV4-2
CASSQERLAGGNEQFF
TGTGCCAGCAGCCAAGAGCGGCTAGCGGGGGGCAATGAGCAGTTCTTC
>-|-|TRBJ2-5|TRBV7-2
CASTLGPGQETQYF
TGTGCCAGCACCTTAGGTCCAGGCCAAGAGACCCAGTACTTC
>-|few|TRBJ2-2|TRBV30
CAWSRAGVLRELFF
TGTGCCTGGAGTAGGGCAGGGGTCCTACGGGAGCTGTTTTTT
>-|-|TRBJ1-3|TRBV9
CASWGGNGNTIYF
TGTGCCAGCTGGGGAGGTAATGGAAACACCATATATTTT
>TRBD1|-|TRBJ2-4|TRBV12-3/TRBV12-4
CASRFTGTGDLAKNIQYF
TGTGCCAGCAGATTTACCGGGACAGGGGATCTAGCCAAAAACATTCAGTACTTC
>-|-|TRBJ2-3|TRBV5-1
CASSFQGRTDTQYF
TGCGCCAGCAGCTTCCAGGGGAGAACAGATACGCAGTATTTT
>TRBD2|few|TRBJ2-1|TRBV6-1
CASGVAGGPNEQFF
TGTGCCAGCGGAGTAGCGGGAGGGCCAAATGAGCAGTTCTTC
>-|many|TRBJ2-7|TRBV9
CASSVGRLAYEQYF
TGTGCCAGCAGCGTAGGCCGACTAGCCTACGAGCAGTACTTC